This T cell receptor (beta chain) is drawn from a study of T cell repertoires in cytomegalovirus infection. V was trimmed by 4 bases and J by 5 bases, leaving 14 bases between them. Germline CDR1 MNHEY, CDR2 SMNVEV (reference sequence). The CDR3 loop spans 14 amino acids. As regards this clonotype: The antigen is not known.

Regarding the study as a whole: In two of eight donors, the top clonotype was HLA-C-restricted CMV-specific.

TCRdb fed the reads into MiXCR, producing one record per CDR3 protein. The sample holds 450,000 to 550,000 distinct CDR3 sequences, roughly 46% seen once. The receptor comes from a human donor in good health (CMV status not recorded). Some clones in this sample may be carry-over from other donors' samples. This chain uses TRBV27 with TRBJ1-1; D is undetermined. The source was cultured PBMCs, collected from culture after CMV antigen stimulation. The CDR3 loop is CASSSREWRTEAFF. The CDR3 DNA reads as TGTGCCAGCAGTTCCCGGGAGTGGAGGACTGAAGCTTTCTTT.